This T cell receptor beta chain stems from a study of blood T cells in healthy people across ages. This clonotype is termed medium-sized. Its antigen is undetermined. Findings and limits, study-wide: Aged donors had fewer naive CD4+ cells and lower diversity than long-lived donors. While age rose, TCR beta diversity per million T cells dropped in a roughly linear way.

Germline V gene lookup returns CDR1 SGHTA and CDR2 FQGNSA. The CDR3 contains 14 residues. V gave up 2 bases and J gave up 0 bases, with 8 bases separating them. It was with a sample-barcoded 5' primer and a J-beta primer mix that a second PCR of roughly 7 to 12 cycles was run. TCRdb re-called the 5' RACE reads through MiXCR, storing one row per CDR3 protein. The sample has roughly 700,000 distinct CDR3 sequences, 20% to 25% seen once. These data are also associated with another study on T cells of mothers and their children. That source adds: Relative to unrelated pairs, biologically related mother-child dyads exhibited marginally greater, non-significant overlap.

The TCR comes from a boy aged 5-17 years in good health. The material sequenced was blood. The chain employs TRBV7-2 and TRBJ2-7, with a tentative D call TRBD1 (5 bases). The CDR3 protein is CASSLITGSYEQYF. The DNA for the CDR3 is TGTGCCAGCAGCTTAATTACAGGCTCCTACGAGCAGTACTTC.